These 10 T cell receptor beta chains were all obtained from the same sample, sequenced in a study of CD8 T cells in Susac syndrome. When the RNA was reverse transcribed, random hexamers were used with an input of about 0.5 to 1 ug. MiXCR, applied by TCRdb to the immunoSEQ multiplex PCR reads, yields one record per CDR3 protein. The sample comprises 110,000 or so distinct CDR3 sequences, nearly 95% of which are singletons, and roughly 0.14% rests with the top ten. Source material: CD4+ T cells from PBMCs. These receptors were obtained from a human donor in good health.

This chain links TRBV20-1 with TRBJ2-1, with no clear D. Trimming stripped 3 bases from V and 6 bases from J, with 12 bases between. Germline CDR1 reads DFQATT; CDR2 reads SNEGSKA (reference sequence). The CDR3 length is 13 residues. CDR3 amino acids: CSARSPLGNEQFF. CDR3 bases: TGCAGTGCTAGGTCGCCCCTCGGCAATGAGCAGTTCTTC.

The rearrangement joins TRBV4-3 to TRBJ1-3; tentative D call: TRBD1 (5 bases). Trimming took off 1 base at V and 3 bases at J, with 13 bases between the two ends. CDR1 is LGHNA and CDR2 is YSLEER in the germline V gene. The CDR3 has 16 residues. The CDR3 reads CASSQAPGEVGNTIYF. In nucleotides, the CDR3 is TGCGCCAGCAGCCAAGCCCCGGGGGAGGTTGGAAACACCATATATTTT.

The J gene is TRBJ1-1, the V gene TRBV5-6, with D hard to call. The CDR3 spans 14 residues. Trimming took off 3 bases at V and 0 bases at J, with 9 bases between the two ends. Germline-derived CDR1 and CDR2 are SGHDT and YYEEEE. CDR3 sequence reads: CASSYPGLNTEAFF. DNA for the CDR3: TGTGCCAGCAGCTACCCCGGATTGAACACTGAAGCTTTCTTT.

The chain combines TRBV14 with TRBJ2-5; weak D call: TRBD1 (6 bases). Germline lookup yields CDR1 SGHDN and CDR2 FVKESK. V was cut by 4 bases and J by 1 base, with 7 bases left in between. The CDR3 sequence is 13 residues long. The CDR3 sequence is CASSRDIQETQYF. CDR3 DNA sequence: TGTGCCAGCAGCCGGGACATCCAAGAGACCCAGTACTTC.

This clonotype was picked up a small number of times. The J gene is TRBJ1-1, the V gene TRBV5-6; D is perhaps TRBD1 (5 bases). This CDR3 is built from 16 residues. Germline V gives CDR1 SGHDT, CDR2 YYEEEE. Trimming shortened V by 0 bases and J by 1 base, and 13 bases separated the two germline ends. In DNA form, the CDR3 reads TGTGCCAGCAGCTTGGTGCAGGGCCGGACGAACACTGAAGCTTTCTTT. It yields the protein CASSLVQGRTNTEAFF.

CDR3 DNA: TGTGCCAGCTGTAGGTCGACGGGTGAAAAACTGTTTTTT. It codes for CASCRSTGEKLFF. The V and J genes are TRBV6-2 or TRBV6-3 and TRBJ1-4; D is unresolved. The V gene's germline CDR1 is MNHEY and CDR2 SVGEGT. Trimming took off 8 bases at V and 7 bases at J, with 14 bases between the two ends. This CDR3 region has 13 residues.

This clonotype was observed a single time. This sequence joins TRBV27 and TRBJ2-7, with 15 bases that match TRBD2. J lost 2 bases, V lost 3 bases, and 8 bases had no gene match. This CDR3 is 18 amino acids long. Germline V CDR1 and CDR2: MNHEY, SMNVEV (reference sequence). The CDR3 loop is CASSFFRTSGGETYEQYF. DNA of the CDR3: TGTGCCAGCAGTTTCTTTAGGACTAGCGGGGGGGAGACCTACGAGCAGTACTTC.

This clonotype was counted between two and nine times. V and J are TRBV3-1 and TRBJ2-7, with TRBD2 identical over 8 bases. Trimming at V came to 8 bases and at J to 6 bases, leaving 9 bases not matched to a gene. The CDR3 covers 13 residues. Germline V gives CDR1 LGHDT, CDR2 YNNKEL (reference sequence). In DNA form, the CDR3 reads TGTGCCAGCGCGGGAGGCACGGCGGGCGAGCAGTACTTC. Translated, it gives CASAGGTAGEQYF.

The chain carries TRBV7-2 and TRBJ2-5, with D perhaps matching TRBD1 or TRBD2 (5 bases each). Deletions cut 8 bases from V and 4 bases from J, with 14 bases between. Per the germline V gene, CDR1 is SGHTA and CDR2 is FQGNSA. This CDR3 is 13 amino acids long. The CDR3 DNA is TGTGCCAGCGGGACCAGGGTGGGAGAGACCCAGTACTTC. Translated: CASGTRVGETQYF.

The CDR3 DNA follows: TGTGCCAGCAGCCCTTTGGGGCCAGGGGGTGAGACCCAGTACTTC. Protein: CASSPLGPGGETQYF. The chain links TRBV7-2 to TRBJ2-5, with 7 bases aligning to TRBD1. The V and J ends lost 5 bases and 5 bases, in that order; junction bases with no gene match: 11. Per germline, CDR1 SGHTA and CDR2 FQGNSA. This CDR3 is 15 amino acids long.